These 3 T cell receptor beta chains came from one sample sequenced in a study of control samples from healthy donors and cancer patients. Measured with immunoSEQ multiplex PCR; TCRdb has only the in-frame clones, and not every one. The sample has 390,000 or so clones; approximately 92% are singletons. Sequenced material: PBMCs. These receptor sequences come from a man aged 35 to 55 with head and neck cancer.

The chain couples TRBV6-5 to TRBJ2-2; a possible D gene is TRBD2 (6 bases). This CDR3 is built from 14 residues. Germline assignment: CDR1 MNHEY and CDR2 SVGAGI. Trimming stripped 5 bases from V and 4 bases from J, with 11 bases between. The CDR3 bases are TGTGCCAGCAGTCCCAGGGACTCCACCGGGGAGCTGTTTTTT. This codes for CASSPRDSTGELFF.

This chain uses TRBV30 with TRBJ2-7, with D uncertain. V gave up 5 bases and J gave up 0 bases, with 20 bases separating them. Germline-derived CDR1 and CDR2 are GTSNPN and SVGIG (reference sequence). The CDR3 contains 16 residues. The CDR3 DNA sequence: TGTGCCTGGGGAAGAGGTTCCATAGTCCCCTCCTACGAGCAGTACTTC. It translates to CAWGRGSIVPSYEQYF.

The chain is built from TRBV4-2 and TRBJ1-1; D is undetermined. CDR1 and CDR2 (germline): LGHNA, YNFKEQ. This CDR3 has 16 amino acids. V was pared by 1 base and J by 2 bases, with 14 bases between. The CDR3 region has the DNA TGTGCCAGCAGCCAAGGAGGAGGAGCGCGTAACACTGAAGCTTTCTTT. Translated, it gives CASSQGGGARNTEAFF.